This T cell receptor (beta chain) was captured by sequencing in a study of blood T cell repertoires in COVID-19. Study details: T cells, B-cell-depleted T cells, or PBMCs provided the cDNA or gDNA that served as material.

The study drew participants aged about 18 to 89 years from 20 to 30 US areas. Self-reported history from a screening survey and questionnaire set each donor's cohort. Recovered Cohort 3 donors showed two negative PCRs, clearance, or symptom resolution. Assay: immunoSEQ multiplex PCR; the TCRdb copy retains only in-frame clones and omits some. The data hold 140,000 or so clones, with about 79% observed a single time. The sequenced sample consisted of PBMCs or T cells enriched from blood (not recorded which). The receptor was isolated from a man aged 50 to 59 who had recovered from COVID-19.

The DNA of the CDR3 is TGTGCCAGTAGTATAGGCAGGGTCGACTATGGCTACACCTTC. This sequence encodes CASSIGRVDYGYTF. This chain connects TRBV19 to TRBJ1-2; possibly TRBD1 for D (5 bases). Trimming took off 1 base at V and 3 bases at J, with 9 bases between the two ends. Germline values: CDR1 LNHDA, CDR2 SQIVND (reference sequence). This CDR3 is 14 amino acids long. The full variable domain, in which reference TRBV19 and TRBJ1-2 provide the parts outside the CDR3, is DGGITQSPKYLFRKEGQNVTLSCEQNLNHDAMYWYRQDPGQGLRLIYYSQIVNDFQKGDIAEGYSVSREKKESFPLTVTSAQKNPTAFYLCASSIGRVDYGYTFGSGTRLTVV.